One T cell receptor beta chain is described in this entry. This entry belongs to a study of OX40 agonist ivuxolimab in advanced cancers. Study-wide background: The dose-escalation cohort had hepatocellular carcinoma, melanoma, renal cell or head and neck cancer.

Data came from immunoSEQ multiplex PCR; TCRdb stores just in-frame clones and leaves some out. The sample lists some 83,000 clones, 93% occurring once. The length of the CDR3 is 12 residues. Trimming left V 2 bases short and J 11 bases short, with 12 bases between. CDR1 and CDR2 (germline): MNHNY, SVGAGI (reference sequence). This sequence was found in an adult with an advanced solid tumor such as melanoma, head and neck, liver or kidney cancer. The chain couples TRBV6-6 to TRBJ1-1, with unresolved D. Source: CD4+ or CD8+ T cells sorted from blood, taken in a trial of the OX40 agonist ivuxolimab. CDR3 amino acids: CASSYTGVGAFF. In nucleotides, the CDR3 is TGTGCCAGCAGTTACACCGGTGTTGGGGCTTTCTTT.